Listed below are T cell receptor beta chains from one sample, sequenced in a study of graft-versus-host responses after intestinal transplantation. Sequencing used immunoSEQ multiplex PCR; TCRdb keeps in-frame clones, though not all of them. This sample has 75,000 to 100,000 clones, with 80% to 95% found just once. Their antigen targets remain unknown. The sample consisted of unstimulated CD4+ T cells sorted from spleen or lymph node cells, taken before intestinal transplant. Receptors originate from a human donor who received an intestinal transplant. The CDR3 runs from the conserved cysteine through the conserved F or W.

CAISEQGAGAQYF	TRBV10-3	TRBJ2-5
CASSAGGLAGEGTQYF	TRBV5-4	TRBJ2-5
CASSLVGLAGEQYF	TRBV7-9	TRBJ2-7
CASSFIAGGPTYTDTQYF	TRBV7-2	TRBJ2-3
CASSPPVGGTYEQYF	TRBV18	TRBJ2-7
CASSSGAMNTEAFF	TRBV5-1	TRBJ1-1
CASSGTPSYEQYF	TRBV19	TRBJ2-7
CASSPQPGINEQFF	TRBV18	TRBJ2-1
CASSAQGTDTQYF	TRBV5-4	TRBJ2-3
CASKVKRGNYNEQFF	TRBV6-5	TRBJ2-1
CASSQTQREGLNYGYTF	TRBV4-1	TRBJ1-2
CASSQIPGQGSSEAFF	TRBV23-1	TRBJ1-1
CASSKRPGGFRTSGYEQYF	TRBV11-2	TRBJ2-7
CASSQGFSYEQYF	TRBV6-6	TRBJ2-7
CAWSVAGSGDTEAFF	TRBV30	TRBJ1-1
CASSIQGTGSYEQYF	TRBV19	TRBJ2-7
CASSVRTGGNEQFF	TRBV2	TRBJ2-1
CASRGEKLFF	TRBV6-1	TRBJ1-4
CASRELVSGANVLTF	TRBV6-5	TRBJ2-6
CASSLAGGGETQYF	TRBV28	TRBJ2-5
CASMEREETQYF	TRBV28	TRBJ2-5
CASRWTGPPNYGYTF	TRBV6-1	TRBJ1-2
CASSRLAVNEQFF	TRBV5-1	TRBJ2-1
CAWSIYVAGGVEKLFF	TRBV30	TRBJ1-4
CASSPTGVSNQPQHF	TRBV6-1	TRBJ1-5
CASSQTVYNEQFF	TRBV7-7	TRBJ2-1
CASSQRLAGEETQYF	TRBV5-4	TRBJ2-5
CASSFISGGHEQYF	TRBV2	TRBJ2-7